A single sample gave rise to the 18 T cell receptor beta chains below, sequenced in a study of cytomegalovirus exposure and HLA in healthy donors (dated by TCRdb to the late 2010s). The library was obtained by the immunoSEQ multiplex PCR assay. For the multiplex PCR, a mixture combining 60 forward primers for TCR Vbeta segments and 13 reverse primers for TCR Jbeta segments was used. TCRdb carries this immuneACCESS record with in-frame sequences only. Its versions omit some clonotypes, under half of them owing to an unresolved V gene in the studies checked, with the rest unexplained. The sample table holds some 94,000 clones, of which about 78% were seen once. Of the sample, around 3.5% is held by the ten largest clones. The sample taken for sequencing was PBMCs. The receptor set was obtained from a middle-aged man in good health and CMV-seronegative.

The V and J genes are TRBV9 and TRBJ2-1, with no clear D. The V end was cut by 0 bases, the J end by 4 bases, with 8 bases between. The length of the CDR3 is 14 residues. CDR1 is SGDLS, CDR2 YYNGEE, per germline. As DNA, the CDR3 is TGTGCCAGCAGCGTAGTAACCAGTTACAATGAGCAGTTCTTC. As protein: CASSVVTSYNEQFF.

V and J are TRBV6-1 and TRBJ1-2, with D possibly being TRBD1 (6 bases). Germline CDR1 is MNHNS and CDR2 is SASEGT. V was trimmed by 2 bases and J by 7 bases, leaving 23 bases between them. The CDR3 contains 17 residues. CDR3 sequence reads: CASSELNRVLGGAGYTF. The DNA of the CDR3 is TGTGCCAGCAGTGAACTCAACCGAGTCCTCGGGGGGGCTGGCTACACCTTC.

The chain couples TRBV6-6 to TRBJ1-4, with 11 bases identical to TRBD1. The CDR3 is made up of 15 amino acids. The germline CDR1 and CDR2 sequences are MNHNY and SVGAGI (reference sequence). V lost 2 bases and J lost 8; bases outside the gene matches: 4. The CDR3 bases are TGTGCCAGCAGTTACGGACAGGGGGCTCAAGAAAAACTGTTTTTT. It codes for CASSYGQGAQEKLFF.

The J gene is TRBJ2-1, the V gene TRBV11-2, with 13 bases fitting TRBD2. Germline CDR1 reads SGHAT; CDR2 reads FQNNGV. The V and J ends lost 5 bases and 3 bases, in that order; junction bases with no gene match: 7. CDR3 length: 17 residues. The CDR3 here is CASSPNRLAGGYNEQFF. The CDR3 nucleotides read TGTGCCAGCAGCCCTAATCGACTAGCGGGAGGCTACAATGAGCAGTTCTTC.

The V gene is TRBV5-1, the J gene TRBJ1-2; no firm D call. The CDR3 is made up of 14 amino acids. Germline V lookup: CDR1 SGHRS, CDR2 YFSETQ. Trimming took off 4 bases at V and 0 bases at J, with 10 bases between the two ends. The CDR3 coding sequence is TGCGCCAGCAGCCCGCCCGGGGCTAACTATGGCTACACCTTC. Protein: CASSPPGANYGYTF. Together with reference TRBV5-1 and TRBJ1-2, the CDR3 gives the full variable domain: KAGVTQTPRYLIKTRGQQVTLSCSPISGHRSVSWYQQTPGQGLQFLFEYFSETQRNKGNFPGRFSGRQFSNSRSEMNVSTLELGDSALYLCASSPPGANYGYTFGSGTRLTVV.

V usage is TRBV28 and J usage is TRBJ2-3, with D possibly matching TRBD2 (6 bases). The CDR3 loop spans 14 amino acids. The germline CDR1 and CDR2 sequences are MDHEN and SYDVKM. V lost 3 bases to trimming and J lost 6 bases, with 13 bases between them. The CDR3 here is CASSFGGPGDTQYF. The CDR3 coding sequence is TGTGCCAGCAGTTTCGGGGGTCCCGGCGATACGCAGTATTTT.

The chain carries TRBV10-3 and TRBJ1-5, with TRBD1 identical over 7 bases. Germline trimming cut 5 bases from V and 4 bases from J; bases unmatched to any gene: 5. Per germline, CDR1 ENHRY and CDR2 SYGVKD. There are 14 residues in the CDR3. CDR3 sequence reads: CAISQGQQNQPQHF. In DNA form, the CDR3 reads TGTGCCATCAGTCAGGGACAGCAAAATCAGCCCCAGCATTTT.

On this clone itself: Other nucleotide sequences from this sample produce the same CDR3. The chain has TRBV5-1 and TRBJ2-1; possible D gene TRBD1, 5 bases. This CDR3 is built from 16 residues. Trimming took 3 bases from V and 7 from J, leaving 20 bases between them. Per the germline V gene, CDR1 is SGHRS and CDR2 is YFSETQ. This CDR3 is CASSSPDRLVGNEQFF. CDR3 coding DNA: TGCGCCAGCAGCTCCCCAGACAGATTAGTTGGGAATGAGCAGTTCTTC.

The genes are TRBV11-1 and TRBJ2-1; possible D gene TRBD1, 6 bases. This CDR3 contains 19 residues. Trimming stripped 2 bases from V and 1 base from J, with 21 bases between. Germline V gene data show CDR1 as SGHAT and CDR2 as FQDESV (reference sequence). CDR3 nucleotide sequence: TGTGCCAGCAGCTTATATTGGGCAGGGGAATTTCGGTCCTACAATGAGCAGTTCTTC. Protein product: CASSLYWAGEFRSYNEQFF.

V and J are TRBV27 and TRBJ2-4; TRBD1 agrees at 9 bases. This CDR3 is 14 amino acids long. The V gene end was trimmed by 1 base and the J gene end by 9 bases; junction bases not matched to a gene: 4. Looked up from germline, CDR1 is MNHEY and CDR2 is SMNVEV (reference sequence). The CDR3 is CASSLFDRGSIQYF. The CDR3, as DNA: TGTGCCAGCAGTTTATTCGACAGGGGGAGCATTCAGTACTTC.

This chain connects TRBV6-4 to TRBJ1-2; TRBD1 matches 7 bases. The J segment lost 7 bases and the V segment lost 6 bases, leaving 11 bases of the junction unmatched. The V gene's germline CDR1 is MRHNA and CDR2 SNTAGT. CDR3 length equals 14 residues. The CDR3 DNA reads TGTGCCAGCAGCGGGGACAGCGGGCGTGGTGGCTACACCTTC. It codes for CASSGDSGRGGYTF.

The V call is TRBV5-1, the J call TRBJ2-2; TRBD1 might be the D (6 bases). The germline V gene has CDR1 SGHRS and CDR2 YFSETQ. The CDR3 length is 14 residues. V was clipped by 2 bases and J by 4 bases, with 9 bases between them. The CDR3 loop reads CASSLTGSTGELFF. The CDR3 DNA reads as TGCGCCAGCAGCTTAACAGGGAGCACCGGGGAGCTGTTTTTT.

This clone was observed a handful of times. The genes are TRBV30 and TRBJ1-6; TRBD1 aligns across 10 bases. J was trimmed by 7 bases and V by 5 bases; bases with no gene match: 5. CDR3 length equals 14 residues. Germline V gives CDR1 GTSNPN, CDR2 SVGIG (reference sequence). The CDR3 sequence is CAWCGTGVNSPLHF. The CDR3, as DNA: TGTGCCTGGTGTGGGACAGGGGTAAATTCACCCCTCCACTTT.

This chain links TRBV6-1 with TRBJ2-7; 9 nucleotides line up with TRBD1. Per the germline V gene, CDR1 is MNHNS and CDR2 is SASEGT. Trimming cost V 3 bases and J 2 bases; bases outside gene matches: 5. The CDR3 runs to 15 residues. This CDR3 is CASSEWTGVPYEQYF. CDR3 DNA sequence: TGTGCCAGCAGTGAGTGGACAGGGGTTCCCTACGAGCAGTACTTC.

The sample holds a few counts of this clone. The chain links TRBV15 to TRBJ1-2; the D is unclear. Germline assignment: CDR1 LNHNV and CDR2 YYDKDF (reference sequence). The CDR3 loop spans 14 amino acids. Trimming left V 0 bases short and J 5 bases short, with 10 bases between. The chain's CDR3 is CATSRDLVEYGYTF. The DNA for the CDR3 is TGTGCCACCAGCAGAGATCTGGTAGAGTATGGCTACACCTTC.

As concerns this clone: At the DNA level, this CDR3 is encoded by other sequences in the same sample as well. This rearrangement joins TRBV7-9 to TRBJ2-1; 12 bases align to TRBD1. Germline V gene sequence: CDR1 SEHNR, CDR2 FQNEAQ (reference sequence). CDR3 length: 15 amino acids. With 3 bases clipped from V and 5 bases from J, the junction kept 2 bases outside the gene matches. CDR3 sequence: CASSLGQGADNEQFF. The CDR3 DNA is TGTGCCAGCAGCTTGGGACAGGGGGCGGACAATGAGCAGTTCTTC.

The chain joins TRBV15 to TRBJ1-4; D is unclear. V lost 1 base and J lost 4, with 4 bases in between. Germline V lookup: CDR1 LNHNV, CDR2 YYDKDF (reference sequence). The CDR3 consists of 13 residues. The CDR3 loop reads CATSRASNEKLFF. As DNA, the CDR3 is TGTGCCACCAGCAGAGCCAGTAATGAAAAACTGTTTTTT.

The gene calls are TRBV6-6 and TRBJ1-1, with unresolved D. The germline V and J ends were trimmed by 6 bases and 1 base, with 9 bases remaining between them. The length of the CDR3 is 13 residues. Germline V gives CDR1 MNHNY, CDR2 SVGAGI (reference sequence). The CDR3: CASSAQRNTEAFF. The CDR3 DNA reads as TGTGCCAGCAGCGCTCAGCGGAACACTGAAGCTTTCTTT.